This T cell receptor (beta chain) was captured in a study of shared clonotypes between healthy human individuals. Notes on the study in general: Memory subsets had estimated richness that was generally smaller than that of naive subsets.

The CDR3 loop spans 13 amino acids. Germline V gene lookup returns CDR1 MNHEY and CDR2 SVGAGI. Trimming left V 7 bases short and J 2 bases short, with 11 bases between. Regarding this clone: What it binds is unknown. Distinct nucleotide sequences in the sample also encode this CDR3.

CD4+ cell separation produced CD45RA+ naive and CD45RA-negative memory subsets. Sequenced by immunoSEQ multiplex PCR; TCRdb stores in-frame clones only, minus some. The table has approximately 2.4 million clones, approximately 94% seen once. The chain links TRBV6-5 to TRBJ1-1; no definite D call. This TCR derives from a man aged 18 to 30 in good health. The sequenced sample consisted of naive CD4+ T cells sorted from blood. This sample's subset: CD45RA+ positively selected. The chain's CDR3 is CASTTTANTEAFF. The CDR3, as DNA: TGTGCCAGCACCACTACCGCTAACACTGAAGCTTTCTTT.